One sample yielded the 26 T cell receptor beta chains listed below, sequenced in a study of blood T cell repertoires in COVID-19. Repertoires were generated with immunoSEQ multiplex PCR, while TCRdb's copy carries only in-frame clones and drops some. Seen here are roughly 160,000 clones, 65% to 85% observed once, and the top ten hold less than 3.5%. Sequenced sample: peripheral blood. All receptors derive from a woman between 55 and 75 years old with acute or convalescent COVID-19.

This clone showed up just a few times. The gene calls are TRBV6-6 and TRBJ2-3; TRBD2 aligns across 12 bases. This CDR3 is built from 21 residues. Germline CDR1 and CDR2: MNHNY and SVGAGI (reference sequence). V shed 6 bases, J shed 0 bases, and the junction held 19 bases outside the gene matches. CDR3 region: CASSRGLAGTTFSRSTDTQYF. The CDR3 coding sequence is TGTGCCAGCAGCCGTGGACTAGCGGGGACTACTTTCTCTCGAAGCACAGATACGCAGTATTTT.

This rearrangement joins TRBV7-2 to TRBJ2-1; the match to TRBD2 covers 10 bases. The V segment lost 1 base and the J segment 9 bases; nucleotides outside the gene matches: 9. Germline CDR1 is SGHTA and CDR2 is FQGNSA. This CDR3 spans 16 amino acids. This CDR3 is CASSLGPSGGAIEQFF. Here the CDR3 DNA reads TGTGCCAGCAGCTTAGGACCCAGCGGGGGGGCAATTGAGCAGTTCTTC.

The rearrangement links TRBV18 to TRBJ2-1; no reliable D call. The length of the CDR3 is 16 residues. Germline values: CDR1 KGHSH, CDR2 LQKENI. Trimming pared 3 bases from V and 0 bases from J, leaving 12 bases between. The CDR3 nucleotides are TGTGCCAGCTCACCTAAAGACCGGAGCTCCTACAATGAGCAGTTCTTC. Its translation is CASSPKDRSSYNEQFF.

The chain couples TRBV6-5 to TRBJ2-7; 9 nucleotides agree with TRBD1. V lost 7 bases and J lost 1; bases outside the gene matches: 8. Per the germline V gene, CDR1 is MNHEY and CDR2 is SVGAGI. The CDR3 sequence is 15 residues long. The CDR3 region has the DNA TGTGCCAGCACAACCGGGACAGGGCCTTCCTACGAGCAGTACTTC. Its translation is CASTTGTGPSYEQYF.

This clone has only one observation. This rearrangement joins TRBV19 to TRBJ1-5; TRBD1 might be the D (5 bases). Germline V gene data show CDR1 as LNHDA and CDR2 as SQIVND (reference sequence). The CDR3 is 13 amino acids. The ends were cut back, 7 bases at V and 2 bases at J, with 9 bases in the middle. CDR3 protein: CASTDSRNQPQHF. The CDR3 DNA sequence: TGTGCCAGTACAGACAGCCGCAATCAGCCCCAGCATTTT.

This clone was seen only once. The chain couples TRBV7-8 to TRBJ2-1, with TRBD1 identical over 10 bases. V trimming: 4 bases; J trimming: 0 bases; junction bases outside the gene matches: 12. The CDR3 length is 19 residues. CDR1 SGHVS and CDR2 FQNEAQ come from the germline V gene. The chain's CDR3 is CASSWAGQGLASSYNEQFF. The CDR3 nucleotides are TGTGCCAGCAGCTGGGCGGGACAGGGGTTGGCGAGCTCCTACAATGAGCAGTTCTTC.

The genes are TRBV28 and TRBJ1-3, with 10 bases fitting TRBD1. This CDR3 comprises 19 residues. Losses at the gene ends were 7 bases for V and 4 bases for J; bases not matched to a gene: 19. Germline V gives CDR1 MDHEN, CDR2 SYDVKM. The CDR3 DNA reads TGTGCCAGCAACAATCCCGACAGGGGGCGGTCGGTGATCGGAAACACCATATATTTT. Protein sequence: CASNNPDRGRSVIGNTIYF.

The V and J genes are TRBV30 and TRBJ2-2; 7 bases agree with TRBD1. V shed 3 bases and J 2 bases; nucleotides not matched to a gene: 6. The CDR3 is 15 amino acids. Germline-derived CDR1 and CDR2 are GTSNPN and SVGIG (reference sequence). The CDR3 sequence: CAWRGTASNTGELFF. The CDR3 DNA reads as TGTGCCTGGAGAGGGACAGCTTCTAACACCGGGGAGCTGTTTTTT.

The chain joins TRBV11-1 to TRBJ2-7, with 7 bases identical to TRBD2. CDR1 and CDR2 (germline): SGHAT, FQDESV (reference sequence). V dropped 3 bases and J dropped 2; count of bases not matched to a gene: 4. This CDR3 region has 14 residues. Here the CDR3 DNA reads TGTGCCAGCAGCTTCACGGGGGGAACCTACGAGCAGTACTTC. Amino acid sequence: CASSFTGGTYEQYF.

The chain recombines TRBV3-1 (or the pseudogene TRBV3-2) with TRBJ1-2; D unresolved. Germline-derived CDR1 and CDR2 are LGHDT and YNNKEL (reference sequence). This CDR3 is built from 12 residues. V shed 3 bases and J shed 8 bases, with 10 bases lying between them. The CDR3 loop is CASSQVQVGYTF. CDR3 nucleotide sequence: TGTGCCAGCAGCCAGGTACAAGTCGGCTACACCTTC.

The chain has TRBV28 and TRBJ2-5; 8 bases align to TRBD2. Per the germline V gene, CDR1 is MDHEN and CDR2 is SYDVKM. V lost 2 bases, J lost 5 bases, and 13 bases stayed unmatched. This CDR3 contains 17 residues. CDR3 in amino acids: CASSLGRTSPSLETQYF. Here the CDR3 DNA reads TGTGCCAGCAGTTTAGGGAGGACTAGCCCTAGTCTGGAGACCCAGTACTTC.

The rearrangement links TRBV19 to TRBJ2-2, with TRBD2 matching over 8 bases. The CDR3 contains 16 residues. Losses at the gene ends were 3 bases for V and 1 base for J; bases not matched to a gene: 4. In germline, CDR1 is LNHDA, CDR2 SQIVND (reference sequence). This CDR3 reads CASSMLSGGNTGELFF. The CDR3 DNA reads as TGTGCCAGTAGTATGCTGAGCGGGGGGAACACCGGGGAGCTGTTTTTT.

The V call is TRBV6-1, the J call TRBJ2-7; the D gene is possibly TRBD1 (6 bases). CDR1 MNHNS and CDR2 SASEGT come from the germline V gene. CDR3 length equals 15 residues. V lost 3 bases to trimming and J lost 3 bases, with 15 bases between them. The CDR3 here is CASSEGAGWIYEQYF. CDR3 DNA: TGTGCCAGCAGTGAGGGGGCTGGTTGGATCTACGAGCAGTACTTC.

This chain joins TRBV29-1 and TRBJ2-2; D is possibly TRBD1 (7 bases). V was shortened by 7 bases and J by 6 bases, with 12 bases between the two germline ends. Germline V gene data show CDR1 as SQVTM and CDR2 as ANQGSEA. CDR3 size: 12 residues. The CDR3, as DNA: TGCAGCGGGGGAGGACAGGCCGGGGAGCTGTTTTTT. It translates to CSGGGQAGELFF.

The chain is built from TRBV18 and TRBJ2-1; D may be TRBD1 (5 bases). The CDR3 is 14 residues long. CDR1 and CDR2 (germline): KGHSH, LQKENI. V gave up 4 bases and J gave up 15 bases, with 22 bases separating them. The CDR3 loop is CASSLQDTPGPGFF. The DNA for the CDR3 is TGTGCCAGCTCACTCCAGGACACGCCTGGGCCGGGGTTCTTC.

CDR3 loop: CASSSLAGGSTDTQYF. DNA for the CDR3: TGTGCCAGCAGCTCCTTAGCGGGGGGGAGCACAGATACGCAGTATTTT. The chain links TRBV11-2 to TRBJ2-3; 11 nucleotides align to TRBD2. CDR1 and CDR2 (germline): SGHAT, FQNNGV. The length of the CDR3 is 16 residues. V trimming: 4 bases; J trimming: 0 bases; junction bases outside the gene matches: 3.

The rearrangement links TRBV19 to TRBJ1-2, with D possibly TRBD1 on 5 matching bases. Germline V CDR1 and CDR2: LNHDA, SQIVND (reference sequence). The CDR3 contains 15 residues. V was pared by 5 bases and J by 3 bases, with 16 bases between. For the CDR3, the DNA is TGTGCCAGTAGTGGGGTAAAGGGGCAGGACTATGGCTACACCTTC. Its translation is CASSGVKGQDYGYTF.

The genes are TRBV6-5 and TRBJ2-7, with 9 bases identical to TRBD1. Germline CDR1 and CDR2: MNHEY and SVGAGI. There are 13 residues in the CDR3. V lost 7 bases, J lost 5 bases, and 6 bases stayed unmatched. CDR3 coding DNA: TGTGCCAGCACTGGACAGGGGCCCCACGAGCAGTACTTC. Protein product: CASTGQGPHEQYF.

The chain couples TRBV19 to TRBJ2-2; a possible D gene is TRBD2 (5 bases). This CDR3 is built from 14 residues. Germline CDR1 is LNHDA and CDR2 is SQIVND (reference sequence). Trimming removed 3 bases from V and 3 bases from J, with 8 bases in between. CDR3 bases: TGTGCCAGTAGTATCACGGGATACACCGGGGAGCTGTTTTTT. Translating gives CASSITGYTGELFF.

The V and J genes are TRBV9 and TRBJ2-2; a possible D gene is TRBD2 (6 bases). This CDR3 is built from 16 residues. V lost 3 bases, J lost 3 bases, and 15 bases lay in between. Germline V gene lookup returns CDR1 SGDLS and CDR2 YYNGEE. In nucleotides, the CDR3 is TGTGCCAGCAGCGCCCGGGGCAGGGAGGACACCGGGGAGCTGTTTTTT. It encodes CASSARGREDTGELFF.

The chain carries TRBV5-6 and TRBJ2-1; 11 bases map to TRBD2. This CDR3 has 15 amino acids. From germline, CDR1 is SGHDT and CDR2 YYEEEE. V lost 3 bases to trimming and J lost 8 bases; unmatched junction nucleotides: 7. As DNA, the CDR3 is TGTGCCAGCAGCTCACTAGCGGGGGTTCGGTATGAGCAGTTCTTC. Protein sequence: CASSSLAGVRYEQFF.

The chain has TRBV9 and TRBJ2-1, with D possibly matching TRBD2 (6 bases). The CDR3 is 15 residues long. Germline V CDR1 and CDR2: SGDLS, YYNGEE. V lost 1 base and J 4 bases, leaving 12 bases between the germline ends. The DNA for the CDR3 is TGTGCCAGCAGCGTACGGGGGACCTTGTACAATGAGCAGTTCTTC. Its protein product is CASSVRGTLYNEQFF.

The J gene is TRBJ2-3, the V gene TRBV7-2; perhaps TRBD2 as D (6 bases). Trimming took off 1 base at V and 6 bases at J, with 11 bases between the two ends. The CDR3 spans 14 residues. Germline V gene data show CDR1 as SGHTA and CDR2 as FQGNSA. CDR3 nucleotide sequence: TGTGCCAGCAGCTTAGTCGGGGGTCGGGATACGCAGTATTTT. It specifies CASSLVGGRDTQYF.

V and J are TRBV9 and TRBJ2-3; D may be TRBD2 (5 bases). Per the germline V gene, CDR1 is SGDLS and CDR2 is YYNGEE. The CDR3 loop spans 15 amino acids. Trimming removed 0 bases at V and 6 bases at J, with 14 bases between. Here the CDR3 reads CASSVDGLTRDTQYF. Written as DNA, the CDR3 is TGTGCCAGCAGCGTAGATGGACTCACAAGGGATACGCAGTATTTT.

The chain joins TRBV19 to TRBJ1-3, with 8 bases lining up with TRBD1. The CDR3 contains 16 residues. With V trimmed by 5 bases and J by 0 bases, 6 bases remained unmatched. Germline loops: CDR1 LNHDA, CDR2 SQIVND (reference sequence). CDR3 bases: TGTGCCAGTAGTCCACAAACAGGGGGCTCTGGAAACACCATATATTTT. Translating it yields CASSPQTGGSGNTIYF.

The chain recombines TRBV4-1 with TRBJ2-1, with D possibly TRBD2 on 7 matching bases. The CDR3 runs 17 residues. Deletions cut 0 bases from V and 5 bases from J, with 17 bases between. Germline V lookup: CDR1 MGHRA, CDR2 YSYEKL. CDR3 residues: CASSQDINRGGNNEQFF. Written as DNA, the CDR3 is TGCGCCAGCAGCCAAGACATAAATAGGGGGGGGAACAATGAGCAGTTCTTC.